Shown below are 14 T cell receptor beta chains from a single sample sequenced in a study of blood T cell repertoires in COVID-19. Data came from immunoSEQ multiplex PCR; TCRdb stores just in-frame clones and leaves some out. The table shows 150,000 to 200,000 clones, with 75% to 80% occurring only once. The sample taken for sequencing was peripheral blood. These receptors were obtained from a woman between 65 and 79 years old with acute or convalescent COVID-19.

This chain uses TRBV7-2 with TRBJ1-5, with TRBD1 as a possible D gene (6 bases). Germline values: CDR1 SGHTA, CDR2 FQGNSA. The CDR3 has 16 amino acids. Trimming shortened V by 5 bases and J by 3 bases, and 17 bases separated the two germline ends. CDR3 bases: TGTGCCAGCAGCGCACATGGGGGGGGCAACAATCAGCCCCAGCATTTT. Residues: CASSAHGGGNNQPQHF.

This rearrangement joins TRBV7-2 to TRBJ2-7; D is perhaps TRBD2 (6 bases). The germline gives CDR1 SGHTA, CDR2 FQGNSA. V was shortened by 6 bases and J by 6 bases, with 21 bases between the two germline ends. The CDR3 has 15 residues. CDR3 DNA sequence: TGTGCCAGCAGGGGAGGCGGTGTGGGTGTTTCCGAGCAGTACTTC. Its protein is CASRGGGVGVSEQYF.

The chain uses TRBV7-2 and TRBJ2-1; tentative D call: TRBD2 (6 bases). Trimming stripped 2 bases from V and 4 bases from J, with 12 bases between. Germline CDR1 and CDR2: SGHTA and FQGNSA. This CDR3 region has 15 residues. Here the CDR3 DNA reads TGTGCCAGCAGCTTAACGGGAGTTAATTACAATGAGCAGTTCTTC. It specifies CASSLTGVNYNEQFF.

The chain joins TRBV19 to TRBJ1-5; D not resolved. The CDR3 runs to 16 residues. Germline loops: CDR1 LNHDA, CDR2 SQIVND (reference sequence). Trimming left V 6 bases short and J 2 bases short, with 17 bases between. The CDR3 loop reads CASSNPQNNGNQPQHF. CDR3 nucleotide sequence: TGTGCCAGTAGCAACCCCCAAAACAATGGCAATCAGCCCCAGCATTTT. The complete variable domain, with remaining parts taken from reference TRBV19 and TRBJ1-5, reads DGGITQSPKYLFRKEGQNVTLSCEQNLNHDAMYWYRQDPGQGLRLIYYSQIVNDFQKGDIAEGYSVSREKKESFPLTVTSAQKNPTAFYLCASSNPQNNGNQPQHFGDGTRLSIL.

This chain connects TRBV15 to TRBJ2-7; TRBD1 might be the D (5 bases). Germline V gene data show CDR1 as LNHNV and CDR2 as YYDKDF (reference sequence). V lost 1 base and J 2 bases, leaving 12 bases between the germline ends. This CDR3 region has 15 residues. The CDR3 DNA follows: TGTGCCACCAGCAGAGCCCGGACAATCACCTACGAGCAGTACTTC. Translation: CATSRARTITYEQYF.

Of note for this clone: One end of the junction does not line up with germline, which may come from a read error. The chain uses TRBV9 and TRBJ2-5; TRBD1 might be the D (6 bases). The CDR3 has 14 amino acids. Germline lookup yields CDR1 SGDLS and CDR2 YYNGEE. The CDR3 reads CAGSPTGTQETQYF. The CDR3, as DNA: TGTGCCGGCAGCCCAACAGGGACCCAAGAGACCCAGTACTTC.

This chain links TRBV6-4 with TRBJ2-1, with 9 bases that match TRBD2. CDR3 length: 16 residues. Trimming cost V 0 bases and J 6 bases; bases outside gene matches: 6. CDR1 and CDR2 from the germline V gene are MRHNA and SNTAGT. The CDR3 loop is CASSDSIGLATNEQFF. The CDR3 DNA follows: TGTGCCAGCAGTGACTCCATCGGACTAGCGACCAATGAGCAGTTCTTC.

The chain uses TRBV5-4 and TRBJ2-7; 8 bases align to TRBD1. Trimming cost V 2 bases and J 2 bases; bases outside gene matches: 3. The length of the CDR3 is 14 residues. Germline V gene data show CDR1 as SGHNT and CDR2 as YYREEE (reference sequence). In DNA form, the CDR3 reads TGTGCCAGCAGCTTCCAGGACAGGGCCTACGAGCAGTACTTC. Its translation: CASSFQDRAYEQYF.

The rearrangement links TRBV7-8 to TRBJ2-5; perhaps TRBD2 as D (5 bases). V was shortened by 3 bases and J by 4 bases, with 21 bases between the two germline ends. Germline V gene sequence: CDR1 SGHVS, CDR2 FQNEAQ. The length of the CDR3 is 17 residues. In DNA, the CDR3 is TGTGCCAGCAGCTTTGGGTCTTCCACGACGGGGTTAGAGACCCAGTACTTC. Its protein is CASSFGSSTTGLETQYF.

The rearrangement joins TRBV11-2 to TRBJ2-3, with D tentatively TRBD2 (5 bases). V lost 5 bases, J lost 1 base, and 10 bases lay in between. Germline V gene data show CDR1 as SGHAT and CDR2 as FQNNGV. The CDR3 sequence is 14 residues long. For the CDR3, the DNA is TGTGCCAGCAGCCACAATAGCGGCACAGATACGCAGTATTTT. Protein sequence: CASSHNSGTDTQYF.

This chain connects TRBV10-3 to TRBJ2-5, with 10 bases that match TRBD1. The CDR3 consists of 14 residues. Germline CDR1 ENHRY, CDR2 SYGVKD. V shed 4 bases, J shed 3 bases, and the junction held 2 bases outside the gene matches. The CDR3 is CAISAGTGEETQYF. In DNA form, the CDR3 reads TGTGCCATCAGTGCCGGGACAGGGGAAGAGACCCAGTACTTC.

V gene TRBV7-9 combines with J gene TRBJ2-5; the match to TRBD1 covers 10 bases. Germline CDR1 reads SEHNR; CDR2 reads FQNEAQ (reference sequence). V was clipped by 5 bases and J by 4 bases; unmatched bases: 7. The CDR3 has 15 residues. This CDR3 reads CASSPPRDRGETQYF. Written as DNA, the CDR3 is TGTGCCAGCAGCCCCCCTAGGGACAGGGGAGAGACCCAGTACTTC.

V and J are TRBV2 and TRBJ2-2, with D possibly matching TRBD2 (6 bases). The CDR3 is 14 residues long. Trimming cost V 6 bases and J 4 bases, with 12 bases left between them. CDR1 and CDR2 (germline): SNHLY, FYNNEI. The CDR3 region has the DNA TGTGCCAGCAGGTCTGGCGGGACCACCGGGGAGCTGTTTTTT. Its protein product is CASRSGGTTGELFF.

This clone was picked up a small number of times. This chain joins TRBV27 and TRBJ1-5; no firm D call. The CDR3 totals 18 residues. The germline V gene has CDR1 MNHEY and CDR2 SMNVEV (reference sequence). V was trimmed by 6 bases and J by 3 bases, leaving 24 bases between them. CDR3 nucleotide sequence: TGTGCCAGCAGCCTACGTTTGACGGGAGATGGATCCAATCAGCCCCAGCATTTT. Translated: CASSLRLTGDGSNQPQHF.